This TCR beta chain was profiled in a study of human T cells and chemical hapten exposure. This clonotype was seen only a few times. TCRdb analysed the RACE reads with MiXCR anew, one entry per CDR3 protein. The repertoire holds 28,000 or so distinct CDR3 sequences, with around 7% as singletons. Regarding time point: healthy volunteer bleed at 2 weeks. Total RNA came from unfractionated whole blood. Trimming pared 1 base from V and 8 bases from J, leaving 15 bases between. Germline CDR1 is SGHTA and CDR2 is FQGNSA. This CDR3 region has 15 residues. The J gene is TRBJ2-1, the V gene TRBV7-2; D unresolved. Sequencing was carried out using whole blood. This sequence was found in a human donor in good health. Some clones in this sample may be carry-over from other donors' samples. The CDR3 here is CASSLGQWRPYEQFF. CDR3 nucleotide sequence: TGTGCCAGCAGCTTAGGGCAGTGGCGCCCGTATGAGCAGTTCTTC.